This is a list of T cell receptor beta chains from one sample in a study of blood T cell repertoires in COVID-19. Libraries were prepared by immunoSEQ multiplex PCR; TCRdb keeps only in-frame clonotypes and omits some of them. The sample consists of roughly 240,000 clones, around four fifths of them appearing once. Specimen: peripheral blood. The receptors come from a man aged 60 to 69 who had recovered from COVID-19. The CDR3 runs from the conserved cysteine through the conserved F or W. The order of the fields is clone size, D gene, V gene, J gene, CDR3 DNA, CDR3 protein. A D gene is named only where the DNA matches it firmly. A row's size may be missing; if present it is once, few, many or a size class.

size: -
D: TRBD2
V: TRBV9
J: TRBJ2-2
DNA: TGTGCCAGCAGCGCGGGACTAGCGGGGAACACCGGGGAGCTGTTTTTT
CDR3: CASSAGLAGNTGELFF

size: -
D: TRBD2
V: TRBV7-6
J: TRBJ2-5
DNA: TGTGCCAGCAGCCCGGTGGGGACGGGAGGGTCGGAGACCCAGTACTTC
CDR3: CASSPVGTGGSETQYF

size: -
D: -
V: TRBV15
J: TRBJ1-2
DNA: TGTGCCACCGCGGAGGGGGGGGCCCAACTTTATGGCTACACCTTC
CDR3: CATAEGGAQLYGYTF

size: once
D: -
V: TRBV18
J: TRBJ2-2
DNA: TGTGCCAGCTCACCCTACTCGAACACCGGGGAGCTGTTTTTT
CDR3: CASSPYSNTGELFF

size: -
D: -
V: TRBV5-4
J: TRBJ2-2
DNA: TGTGCCAGCAGCTTACGTTTGGGGCTACACACCGGGGAGCTGTTTTTT
CDR3: CASSLRLGLHTGELFF

size: -
D: -
V: TRBV7-9
J: TRBJ2-1
DNA: TGTGCCAGCAGCTTACGACCGGTCCGGGATGAGCAGTTCTTC
CDR3: CASSLRPVRDEQFF

size: -
D: TRBD2
V: TRBV19
J: TRBJ2-7
DNA: TGTGCCAGTAGCCCCGACTGGGCTAGCGGGTACGAGCAGTACTTC
CDR3: CASSPDWASGYEQYF

size: -
D: -
V: TRBV28
J: TRBJ2-1
DNA: TGTGCCAGCAGCCCCCCATACAATGAGCAGTTCTTC
CDR3: CASSPPYNEQFF

size: -
D: TRBD1
V: TRBV18
J: TRBJ2-7
DNA: TGTGCCAGCACTCGGACAGGGGGAGCCTACGAGCAGTACTTC
CDR3: CASTRTGGAYEQYF

size: -
D: -
V: TRBV19
J: TRBJ2-3
DNA: TGTGCCGGAGCGTGCGTTCGCACAGATACGCAGTATTTT
CDR3: CAGACVRTDTQYF

size: few
D: -
V: TRBV18
J: TRBJ2-7
DNA: TGTGCCAGCTCACGTGACACGAACTACGAGCAGTACTTC
CDR3: CASSRDTNYEQYF

size: few
D: TRBD1
V: TRBV2
J: TRBJ2-7
DNA: TGTGCCAGCAGTGAAAGGATCGGCAGGACAGGACTGTACGAGCAGTACTTC
CDR3: CASSERIGRTGLYEQYF

size: -
D: -
V: TRBV6-5
J: TRBJ2-7
DNA: TGTGCCAGCAGCGGGTTCGGGCAGGGCGGTCACGAGCAGTACTTC
CDR3: CASSGFGQGGHEQYF

size: -
D: -
V: TRBV6-1
J: TRBJ2-7
DNA: TGTGCCAGCAGTGAAGACGCGGGGAGCTCCTACGAGCAGTACTTC
CDR3: CASSEDAGSSYEQYF

size: few
D: -
V: TRBV24-1
J: TRBJ1-2
DNA: TGTGCCACCAGTGACCCGACGGGGAACTATGGCTACACCTTC
CDR3: CATSDPTGNYGYTF